This T cell receptor beta chain was observed in a study of regulatory T cells in long-lasting Graves disease. Study overall: The term persistent Graves' disease signified upward of 5 years on antithyroid drugs with positive TSH receptor antibodies.

Time point noted: persistent/refractory GD, antithyroid drugs over 5 years with positive TRAb. PBMCs were the source of the RNA used for TCR sequencing. Graves' disease diagnoses used American Thyroid Association guidelines. Of note for this clonotype: What it binds is not known.

Combining iRepertoire HTBI primers with Arm-PCR of CDR3 regions, the authors built TCR beta libraries. TCRdb reprocessed the multiplex PCR reads with MiXCR, giving one entry per CDR3 protein. Here the sample spans roughly 400,000 distinct CDR3 sequences, about 21% being singletons. General study points: Sharing of public clonotypes was greater in persistent patients (about 2,700) than in new patients (almost 1,000).

Trimming took off 4 bases at V and 4 bases at J, with 7 bases between the two ends. The CDR3 has 13 amino acids. The germline V gene encodes CDR1 MGHDK and CDR2 SYGVNS. V gene TRBV25-1 combines with J gene TRBJ2-2; D gene uncertain. The starting material was peripheral blood mononuclear cells (PBMCs), obtained when the disease was refractory, from a patient treated with antithyroid drugs. The clonotype comes from a female donor with Graves disease. CDR3 sequence: CASSVDITGELFF. The CDR3 DNA sequence: TGTGCCAGCAGTGTAGACATCACCGGGGAGCTGTTTTTT.